The 14 T cell receptor beta chains below all came from one sample that was sequenced in a study of molecular identifiers for immune sequencing clone quantification. TCRdb called the PCR reads again in MiXCR, with one record for every CDR3 protein. The sample lists hundreds of thousands of distinct CDR3 sequences; just under 20% were seen once. Sequences were obtained from naive CD8+ T cells from blood, with Jurkat cell RNA spiked in. Stated subset: FACS-sorted CD8+CD4-CCR7+CD45RA+ naive T cells. The receptors derive from a human donor in good health. Some libraries in this study had Jurkat cell RNA spiked in.

The chain joins TRBV24-1 to TRBJ2-5; D could derive from TRBD1 or TRBD2 (6 bases each). The germline CDR1 and CDR2 sequences are KGHDR and SFDVKD. The CDR3 covers 15 residues. Trimming took 5 bases from V and 4 from J, leaving 16 bases between them. DNA of the CDR3: TGTGCCACCAGTGTTACAGGGTTGGGAGGAGAGACCCAGTACTTC. This sequence encodes CATSVTGLGGETQYF.

Ten or more counts support this clonotype. CDR3 sequence: CASSTRPEQFF. For the CDR3, the DNA is TGTGCCAGCAGCACCCGCCCCGAGCAGTTCTTC. The chain recombines TRBV7-9 with TRBJ2-1; no definite D call. Trimming removed 5 bases from V and 10 bases from J, with 9 bases in between. The CDR3 contains 11 residues. Germline-derived CDR1 and CDR2 are SEHNR and FQNEAQ (reference sequence).

A remark on this clonotype: A much larger clonotype is one base distant, so this may be a read error. The J gene is TRBJ2-6, the V gene TRBV3-1; 10 bases match TRBD2. The germline V gene encodes CDR1 LGHDT and CDR2 YNNKEL (reference sequence). The CDR3 contains 17 residues. CDR3 in amino acids: CAGSRIAGGHGANVLTF. The CDR3 bases are TGTGCCGGCAGCCGCATAGCGGGAGGTCATGGGGCCAACGTCCTGACTTTC.

This clonotype showed up many times. The rearrangement uses TRBV7-2 and TRBJ2-5; D perhaps matches TRBD2 (7 bases). V shed 4 bases and J shed 6 bases, with 18 bases lying between them. The CDR3 length is 15 residues. The germline gives CDR1 SGHTA, CDR2 FQGNSA. CDR3 loop: CASSSDLGGRKTQYF. CDR3 sequence (DNA): TGTGCCAGCAGCTCGGATCTGGGGGGGCGGAAGACCCAGTACTTC.

This clonotype showed up many times. V usage is TRBV15 and J usage is TRBJ2-7, with 8 bases fitting TRBD1. The germline CDR1 and CDR2 sequences are LNHNV and YYDKDF (reference sequence). The CDR3 runs 14 residues. V lost 9 bases and J lost 3; bases outside the gene matches: 10. DNA for the CDR3: TGTGCCACGAAAGAGTCAGGGGGCCTCTACGAGCAGTACTTC. This translates into CATKESGGLYEQYF.

J is TRBJ2-1 and V is TRBV7-6; 8 positions match TRBD2. The junction had 7 bases not matched to a gene; V was cut back by 3 bases and J by 6 bases. The CDR3 runs to 15 residues. The germline V gene has CDR1 SGHVS and CDR2 FNYEAQ. The CDR3 loop is CASSFLAGSSNEQFF. CDR3 bases: TGTGCCAGCAGCTTTTTAGCGGGGTCTAGCAATGAGCAGTTCTTC.

Concerning this clonotype: A much more abundant neighbour one base away suggests this may be a read error. The chain combines TRBV15 with TRBJ2-1, with a possible D match to TRBD2 (5 bases). The CDR3 contains 15 residues. The germline V and J ends were trimmed by 5 bases and 6 bases, with 17 bases remaining between them. Germline CDR1 is LNHNV and CDR2 is YYDKDF (reference sequence). The CDR3 is CATSGAREHSNEQFF. The CDR3 DNA reads TGTGCCACCAGCGGAGCGAGGGAACACAGCAATGAGCAGTTCTTC. Filled out from reference TRBV15 and TRBJ2-1, the complete variable domain reads DAMVIQNPRYQVTQFGKPVTLSCSQTLNHNVMYWYQQKSSQAPKLLFHYYDKDFNNEADTPDNFQSRRPNTSFCFLDIRSPGLGDTAMYLCATSGAREHSNEQFFGPGTRLTVL.

There are many counts of this clonotype. CDR3 sequence reads: CASTHPGEEGANVLTF. The DNA for the CDR3 is TGTGCCAGCACCCACCCAGGGGAGGAGGGGGCCAACGTCCTGACTTTC. This chain uses TRBV9 with TRBJ2-6; D is tentatively TRBD1 or TRBD2 (6 bases each). Per germline, CDR1 SGDLS and CDR2 YYNGEE. Trimming cost V 6 bases and J 4 bases, with 17 bases left between them. The length of the CDR3 is 16 residues. The variable domain in full, with the rest retrieved from reference TRBV9 and TRBJ2-6, is DSGVTQTPKHLITATGQRVTLRCSPRSGDLSVYWYQQSLDQGLQFLIQYYNGEERAKGNILERFSAQQFPDLHSELNLSSLELGDSALYFCASTHPGEEGANVLTFGAGSRLTVL.

The V call is TRBV29-1, the J call TRBJ1-1; weak D call: TRBD1 (5 bases). Trimming cost V 3 bases and J 5 bases, with 19 bases left between them. This CDR3 has 15 residues. The germline CDR1 and CDR2 sequences are SQVTM and ANQGSEA. CDR3 residues: CSVEVQGHRVTEAFF. In DNA, the CDR3 is TGCAGCGTTGAGGTCCAGGGTCACCGGGTGACTGAAGCTTTCTTT.

There are many counts of this clonotype. The rearrangement uses TRBV6-5 and TRBJ1-2; D possibly corresponds to TRBD1 (6 bases). Germline CDR1 is MNHEY and CDR2 is SVGAGI. The CDR3 consists of 12 residues. The ends were cut back, 7 bases at V and 8 bases at J, with 14 bases in the middle. As DNA, the CDR3 is TGTGCCAGCACCCTAGGGGGATACGGCTACACCTTC. This translates into CASTLGGYGYTF.

As for this clonotype: A much larger clone sits a single nucleotide away, making a read error possible. This chain uses TRBV4-1 with TRBJ2-7; TRBD2 might be the D (5 bases). CDR3 size: 14 residues. The germline V gene has CDR1 MGHRA and CDR2 YSYEKL. CDR3 DNA sequence: TGCGCCAGCAGCCAAGCTGGAGGCGGTTACGGGCAGTACTTC. Amino acids: CASSQAGGGYGQYF.

The J gene is TRBJ2-6, the V gene TRBV3-1, with TRBD1 matching over 10 bases. This CDR3 has 21 amino acids. After removal of 0 bases from V and 0 bases from J, the junction contained 11 bases not matched to a gene. CDR1 and CDR2 (germline): LGHDT, YNNKEL (reference sequence). The CDR3 nucleotides read TGTGCCAGCAGCCAAGACCCACTCCGACAGGGGGCGCCCTCTGGGGCCAACGTCCTGACTTTC. Protein: CASSQDPLRQGAPSGANVLTF.

The J gene is TRBJ1-1, the V gene TRBV4-3; the D is unclear. The ends were cut back, 0 bases at V and 5 bases at J, with 16 bases in the middle. CDR3 length: 16 residues. CDR1 and CDR2 from the germline V gene are LGHNA and YSLEER. The CDR3: CASSQDSLDLGTEAFF. The CDR3 DNA follows: TGCGCCAGCAGCCAAGACAGTCTCGATCTTGGTACTGAAGCTTTCTTT.

As to this clonotype: A junction boundary mismatches the germline segment, possibly from a read error. V is TRBV7-9 and J is TRBJ2-7; the match to TRBD2 covers 12 bases. CDR1 is SEHNR, CDR2 FQNEAQ, per germline (reference sequence). The CDR3 extends over 15 amino acids. The DNA for the CDR3 is TGTGCCAGCAGCGAAGGACTAGCGGGAACTTACGTGCAGTACTTC. Its protein is CASSEGLAGTYVQYF.